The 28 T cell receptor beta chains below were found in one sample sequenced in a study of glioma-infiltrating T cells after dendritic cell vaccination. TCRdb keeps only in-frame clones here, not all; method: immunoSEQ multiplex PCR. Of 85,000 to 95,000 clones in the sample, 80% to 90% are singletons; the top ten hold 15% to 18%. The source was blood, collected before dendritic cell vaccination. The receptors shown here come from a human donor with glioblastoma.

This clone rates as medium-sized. DNA of the CDR3: TGTGCCAGCAGCTTGTCGTCCTACGAGCAGTACTTC. It encodes CASSLSSYEQYF. V usage is TRBV5-4 and J usage is TRBJ2-7; D not certain. This CDR3 is 12 amino acids long. V was cut by 1 base and J by 1 base, with 3 bases left in between. Germline lookup yields CDR1 SGHNT and CDR2 YYREEE (reference sequence).

CDR3 residues: CASSLQGKEQFF. CDR3 DNA sequence: TGTGCCAGCAGCCTACAGGGTAAGGAGCAGTTCTTC. This rearrangement joins TRBV11-2 to TRBJ2-1; possibly TRBD1 for D (6 bases). V dropped 5 bases and J dropped 10 bases, with 12 bases sitting between them. CDR1 SGHAT and CDR2 FQNNGV come from the germline V gene. This CDR3 is built from 12 residues.

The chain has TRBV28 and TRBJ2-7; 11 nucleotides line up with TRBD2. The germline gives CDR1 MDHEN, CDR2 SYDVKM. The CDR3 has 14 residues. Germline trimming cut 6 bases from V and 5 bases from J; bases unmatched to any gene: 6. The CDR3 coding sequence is TGTGCCAGCAGACAGCTAGCGGGAGGTAACGAGCAGTACTTC. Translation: CASRQLAGGNEQYF.

The chain's CDR3 is CASSYRGTSGAYEQYF. The CDR3 nucleotides are TGCGCCAGCAGTTATCGGGGGACTAGCGGGGCCTACGAGCAGTACTTC. V gene TRBV23-1 combines with J gene TRBJ2-7, with TRBD2 matching 13 bases. TRBV23-1 counts as an open reading frame of uncertain function. The CDR3 sequence is 16 residues long. The V segment lost 5 bases and the J segment 2 bases; nucleotides outside the gene matches: 6.

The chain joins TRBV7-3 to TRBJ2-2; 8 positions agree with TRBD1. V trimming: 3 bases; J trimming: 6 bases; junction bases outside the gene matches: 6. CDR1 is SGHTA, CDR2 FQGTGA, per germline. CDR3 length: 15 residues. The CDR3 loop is CASSFSGQGPGELFF. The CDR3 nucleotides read TGTGCCAGCAGCTTTTCAGGACAGGGCCCCGGGGAGCTGTTTTTT.

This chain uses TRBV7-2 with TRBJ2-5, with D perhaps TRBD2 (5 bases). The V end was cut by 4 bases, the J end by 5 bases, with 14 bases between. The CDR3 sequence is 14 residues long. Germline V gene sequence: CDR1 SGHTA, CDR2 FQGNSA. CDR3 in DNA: TGTGCCAGCAGCTCACTAGTTTATTGGGAGACCCAGTACTTC. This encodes CASSSLVYWETQYF.

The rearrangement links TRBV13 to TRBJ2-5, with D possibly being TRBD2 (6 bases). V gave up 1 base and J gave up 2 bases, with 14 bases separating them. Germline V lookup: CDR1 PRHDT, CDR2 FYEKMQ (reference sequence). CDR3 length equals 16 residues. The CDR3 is CASSLDGTGLQETQYF. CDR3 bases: TGTGCCAGCAGCTTAGACGGGACTGGACTACAAGAGACCCAGTACTTC. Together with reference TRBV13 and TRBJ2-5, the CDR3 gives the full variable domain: AAGVIQSPRHLIKEKRETATLKCYPIPRHDTVYWYQQGPGQDPQFLISFYEKMQSDKGSIPDRFSAQQFSDYHSELNMSSLELGDSALYFCASSLDGTGLQETQYFGPGTRLLVL.

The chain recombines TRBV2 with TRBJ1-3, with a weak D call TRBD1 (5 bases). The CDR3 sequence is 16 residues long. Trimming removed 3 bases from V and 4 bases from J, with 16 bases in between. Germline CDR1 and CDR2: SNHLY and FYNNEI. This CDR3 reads CASSDQGLTHGNTIYF. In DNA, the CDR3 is TGTGCCAGCAGTGATCAGGGTTTGACCCACGGAAACACCATATATTTT.

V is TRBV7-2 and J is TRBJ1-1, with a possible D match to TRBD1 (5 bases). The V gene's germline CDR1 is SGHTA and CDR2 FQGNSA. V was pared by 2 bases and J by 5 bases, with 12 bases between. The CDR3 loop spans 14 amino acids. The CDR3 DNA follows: TGTGCCAGCAGCTTAATGAGGGGAGGGACTGAAGCTTTCTTT. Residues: CASSLMRGGTEAFF.

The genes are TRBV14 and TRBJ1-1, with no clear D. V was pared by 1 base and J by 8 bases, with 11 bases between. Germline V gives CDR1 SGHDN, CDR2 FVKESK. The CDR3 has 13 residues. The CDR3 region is CASSQGPREEAFF. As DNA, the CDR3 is TGTGCCAGCAGCCAAGGGCCCCGGGAAGAAGCTTTCTTT.

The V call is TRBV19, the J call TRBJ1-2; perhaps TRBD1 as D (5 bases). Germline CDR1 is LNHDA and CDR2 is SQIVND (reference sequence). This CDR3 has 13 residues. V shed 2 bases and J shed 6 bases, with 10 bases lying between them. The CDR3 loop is CASSISGADGYTF. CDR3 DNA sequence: TGTGCCAGTAGTATAAGTGGGGCAGATGGCTACACCTTC.

CDR3 loop: CASSLALGRSYEQYF. CDR3 DNA: TGTGCCAGCAGCTTAGCGCTGGGGAGGTCCTACGAGCAGTACTTC. The J gene is TRBJ2-7, the V gene TRBV7-8; the D gene is possibly TRBD2 (6 bases). The CDR3 is made up of 15 amino acids. The germline V and J ends were trimmed by 0 bases and 1 base, with 10 bases remaining between them. Germline CDR1 and CDR2: SGHVS and FQNEAQ.

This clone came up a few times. CDR3 nucleotide sequence: TGTGCCAGCAGCTTAATGGCCCAGGGGTTAGGGACTGAAGCTTTCTTT. Protein: CASSLMAQGLGTEAFF. V and J are TRBV7-3 and TRBJ1-1; possible D gene TRBD1, 6 bases. The CDR3 totals 16 residues. V was cut by 1 base and J by 5 bases, with 17 bases left in between. Germline-derived CDR1 and CDR2 are SGHTA and FQGTGA. The whole variable domain, filled in from reference TRBV7-3 and TRBJ1-1, reads GAGVSQTPSNKVTEKGKYVELRCDPISGHTALYWYRQSLGQGPEFLIYFQGTGAADDSGLPNDRFFAVRPEGSVSTLKIQRTERGDSAVYLCASSLMAQGLGTEAFFGQGTRLTVV.

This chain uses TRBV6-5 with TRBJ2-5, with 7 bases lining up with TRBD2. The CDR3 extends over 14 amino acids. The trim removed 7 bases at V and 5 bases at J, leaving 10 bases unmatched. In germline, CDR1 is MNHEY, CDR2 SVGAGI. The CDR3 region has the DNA TGTGCCAGCACCCCATACGGGGGGTTGGAGACCCAGTACTTC. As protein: CASTPYGGLETQYF.

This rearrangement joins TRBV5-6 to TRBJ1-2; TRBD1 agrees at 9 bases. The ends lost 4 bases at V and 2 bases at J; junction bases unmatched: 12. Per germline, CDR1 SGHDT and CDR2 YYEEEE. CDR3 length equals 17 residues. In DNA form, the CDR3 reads TGTGCCAGCAGCCCCACAGGGGGCTCTAAATCAAACTATGGCTACACCTTC. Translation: CASSPTGGSKSNYGYTF.

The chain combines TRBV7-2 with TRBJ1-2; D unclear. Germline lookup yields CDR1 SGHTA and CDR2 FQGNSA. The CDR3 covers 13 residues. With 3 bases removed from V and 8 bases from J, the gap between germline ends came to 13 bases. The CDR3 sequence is CASSFGGSGGYTF. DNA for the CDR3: TGTGCCAGCAGCTTTGGAGGGTCTGGGGGCTACACCTTC.

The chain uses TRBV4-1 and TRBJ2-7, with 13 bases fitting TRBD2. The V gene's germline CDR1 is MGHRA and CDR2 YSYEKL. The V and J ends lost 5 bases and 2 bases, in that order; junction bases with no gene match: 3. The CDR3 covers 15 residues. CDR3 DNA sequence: TGCGCCAGCAGCAAACTAGCGGGGGGGCCCTACGAGCAGTACTTC. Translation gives CASSKLAGGPYEQYF.

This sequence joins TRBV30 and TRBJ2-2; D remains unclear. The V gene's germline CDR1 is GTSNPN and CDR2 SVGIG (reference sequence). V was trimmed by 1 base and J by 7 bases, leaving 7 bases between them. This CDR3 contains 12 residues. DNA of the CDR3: TGTGCCTGGAGTGCCTACGGCGGGGAGCTGTTTTTT. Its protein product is CAWSAYGGELFF.

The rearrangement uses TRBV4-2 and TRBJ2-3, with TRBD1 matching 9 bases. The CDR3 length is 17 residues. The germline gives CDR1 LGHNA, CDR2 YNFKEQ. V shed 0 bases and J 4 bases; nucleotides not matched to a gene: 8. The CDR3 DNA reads TGTGCCAGCAGCCAAGATGGTACAGGGGGCGCCGCAGATACGCAGTATTTT. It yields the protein CASSQDGTGGAADTQYF.

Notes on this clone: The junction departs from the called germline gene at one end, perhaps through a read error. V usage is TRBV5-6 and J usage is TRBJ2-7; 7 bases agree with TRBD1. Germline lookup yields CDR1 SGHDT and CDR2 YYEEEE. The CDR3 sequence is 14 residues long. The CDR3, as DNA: TGTGCCAGCCGGCCGGCAGGGGGTTCCTACGAGCAGCACTTC. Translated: CASRPAGGSYEQHF.

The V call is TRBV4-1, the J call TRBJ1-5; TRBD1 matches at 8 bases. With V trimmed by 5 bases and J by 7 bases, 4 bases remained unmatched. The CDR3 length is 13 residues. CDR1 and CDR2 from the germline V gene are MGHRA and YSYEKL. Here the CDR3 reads CASSGQGRQPQHF. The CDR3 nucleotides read TGCGCCAGCAGCGGACAGGGTCGCCAGCCCCAGCATTTT.

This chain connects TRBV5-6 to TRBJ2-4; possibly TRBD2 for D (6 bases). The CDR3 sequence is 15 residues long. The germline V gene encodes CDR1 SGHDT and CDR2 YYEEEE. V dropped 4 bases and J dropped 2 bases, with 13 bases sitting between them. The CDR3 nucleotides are TGTGCCAGCAGCGATCTTGGGGGGTCCAAAAACATTCAGTACTTC. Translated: CASSDLGGSKNIQYF.

DNA of the CDR3: TGTGCCAGCAGTGAAGGCTTAGCGGGGATGGATACGCAGTATTTT. Translated, it gives CASSEGLAGMDTQYF. The genes are TRBV6-1 and TRBJ2-3; 8 bases agree with TRBD2. Losses at the gene ends were 1 base for V and 6 bases for J; bases not matched to a gene: 6. The CDR3 spans 15 residues. Germline lookup yields CDR1 MNHNS and CDR2 SASEGT.

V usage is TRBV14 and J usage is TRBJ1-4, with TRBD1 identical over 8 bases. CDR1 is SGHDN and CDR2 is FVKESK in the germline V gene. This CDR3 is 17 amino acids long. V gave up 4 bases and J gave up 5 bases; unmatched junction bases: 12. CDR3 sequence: CASSPIGQGKTNEKLFF. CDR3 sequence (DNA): TGTGCCAGCAGCCCTATAGGACAGGGAAAAACAAATGAAAAACTGTTTTTT.

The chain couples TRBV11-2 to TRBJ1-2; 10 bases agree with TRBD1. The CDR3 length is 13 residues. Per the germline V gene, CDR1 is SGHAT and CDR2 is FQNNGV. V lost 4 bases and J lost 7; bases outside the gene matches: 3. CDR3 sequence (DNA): TGTGCCAGCAGCTCCCGGACAGGGGGTGGCTACACCTTC. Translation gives CASSSRTGGGYTF.

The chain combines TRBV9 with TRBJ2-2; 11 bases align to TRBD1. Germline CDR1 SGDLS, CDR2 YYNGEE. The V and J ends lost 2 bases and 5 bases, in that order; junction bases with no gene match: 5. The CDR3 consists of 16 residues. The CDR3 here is CASSVAGTGGTGELFF. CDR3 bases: TGTGCCAGCAGCGTCGCCGGGACAGGGGGGACCGGGGAGCTGTTTTTT.

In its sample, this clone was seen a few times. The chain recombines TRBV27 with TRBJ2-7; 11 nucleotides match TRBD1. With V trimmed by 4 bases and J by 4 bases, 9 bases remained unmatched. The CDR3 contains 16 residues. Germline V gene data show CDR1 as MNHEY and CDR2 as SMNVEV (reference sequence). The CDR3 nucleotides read TGTGCCAGCAGTTCCCCGAGGGACAGGGGGGGGTACGAGCAGTACTTC. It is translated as CASSSPRDRGGYEQYF.

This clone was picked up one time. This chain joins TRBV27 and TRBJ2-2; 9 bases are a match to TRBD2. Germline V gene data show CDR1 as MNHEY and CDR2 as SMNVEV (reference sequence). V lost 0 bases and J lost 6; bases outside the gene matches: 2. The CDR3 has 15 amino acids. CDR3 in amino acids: CASSLSGTSPGELFF. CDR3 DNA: TGTGCCAGCAGTTTATCCGGGACTAGCCCCGGGGAGCTGTTTTTT.